This TCR beta chain came from a study of persistence of HIV-infected CD4 T cells. Study overall: Suppressive ART had lasted a median of approximately 8 years. Blood samples, up to about 200 mL, came from multiple time points, except a couple of leukapheresis donors sampled once.

Germline loops: CDR1 SGHRS, CDR2 YFSETQ. Trimming cost V 0 bases and J 5 bases, with 10 bases left between them. The CDR3 runs 14 residues. An overlapping HIV-1 Gag peptide pool stimulated these cells at about 0.91 ug/peptide/mL. Responding CD4+ T cells were sorted by upregulation of both CD40 ligand and CD69. The libraries were made with immunoSEQ version 4 in survey mode. Each sample used up to 1 ug genomic DNA diluted to around 9.3 ng/uL. Method: immunoSEQ multiplex PCR; TCRdb's copy keeps in-frame clones and lacks some. The profile shows about 32,000 clones, roughly three quarters of them singletons. Details on this clone: Its matching antigen is unknown.

This specimen was CD4+ T cells sorted from PBMCs after roughly 18-hour stimulation, taken from a patient who received antiretroviral therapy. This TCR derives from an adult man with HIV who was CMV-seropositive. This chain uses TRBV5-1 with TRBJ2-3; D possibly corresponds to TRBD2 (7 bases). The CDR3 sequence is CASSLGGGKDTQYF. The DNA for the CDR3 is TGCGCCAGCAGCTTGGGGGGGGGCAAAGATACGCAGTATTTT.